This T cell receptor (beta chain) was identified during a study of blood T cell repertoires in COVID-19 (dated by TCRdb to 2019 to 2021). For the study in its entirety: The collaborator samples originated in the United States, Italy and Spain and spanned the acute and convalescent phases of COVID-19. The material from the prospective study consisted of cDNA or gDNA derived from T cells, B-cell-depleted T cells, or PBMCs. The dataset comprised deeply sampled blood TCRbeta repertoires from subjects exposed to, actively infected with, or recovered from COVID-19. The repertoires were released in a freely available public database meant as a resource for research on the immune response to SARS-CoV-2. The samples were drawn from the first 160 participants of the ongoing ImmuneRACE study and from 950 to 1,500 subjects provided by 6 global collaborators. The sample metadata nearly always contained a de-identified subject ID, COVID-19 status, age in years and sex. Where available, HLA class I and class II types were taken from metadata supplied by the sample provider and were not determined by assay-based typing.

Overall study outcomes, separate from this receptor: Clinical and demographic metadata were provided uncurated, with the amount varying by source and participant.

Points on this clone: This receptor's antigen is unknown. No much larger clonotype is one base removed from it; base qualities were not supplied.

V sheds 3 bases and J sheds 2 bases, leaving 14 bases between their ends. The germline V gene encodes CDR1 SGHRS and CDR2 YFSETQ. Inclusive of the bounding cysteine and phenylalanine, the CDR3 is 15 residues long. CDR3 DNA only is kept here, 45 bases in frame from base 1. TCRbeta CDR3 regions were amplified from genomic DNA by means of the immunoSEQ Assay, a bias-controlled multiplex PCR. The source study handled its data this way. The number of nucleated cells in each sample was estimated by amplification of reference gene primers within the assay. To quantify the absolute abundance of each unique TCRbeta CDR3 rearrangement, sequence reads were collapsed and filtered. Productive Simpson clonality was computed per sample as the square root of Simpson's diversity index over productive rearrangements. TCRdb's version of the immuneACCESS table is confined to in-frame rearrangements and falls short of the full clone set. An unresolved V gene accounts for under half of the shortfall where checked; the remainder is of unknown origin. V and J calls and clone size are as listed in that table; D and trimming were resolved from the DNA. The sample table shows some 170,000 clones, and about 87% are seen once. The ten biggest clones cover roughly 1.5% of the sample.

Whole blood was collected in K2EDTA tubes by collaborating institutions according to the institutions' own protocols. For TCRbeta analysis, collaborator samples were shipped as frozen whole blood, as isolated PBMCs, or as DNA extracted from either sample type. The rearrangement combines TRBV5-1 with TRBJ2-5, with the D gene too uncertain to name. This clonotype was sampled from a woman between 45 and 65 years old with acute or convalescent COVID-19. Specimen: peripheral blood. The bases read TGCGCCAGCAGCTCCCTGACGGGTTCACAAGAGACCCAGTACTTC. Its product reads: CASSSLTGSQETQYF.